The entry below describes one T cell receptor beta chain. Its antigen is currently unknown. Collection occurred without any documented infections or immune events in donors. Assay used: immunoSEQ multiplex PCR; TCRdb lists only in-frame clones, some missing. The data hold about 91,000 clones, with almost 90% observed a single time. The data derive from a study of identifying expanded T cells in peripheral blood. Regarding the study as a whole: Over around two and four weeks, about 15 and 19 clones changed, versus roughly 1.1 between replicates. Across healthy donors, higher total template counts meant significantly greater approximately two-week count variance.

The specimen sequenced was blood. The clonotype was recovered from a person between 18 and 69 years old in good health.

As DNA, the CDR3 is TGTGCCAGCAGCTCTAACTACAATGAGCAGTTCTTC. This encodes CASSSNYNEQFF. The rearrangement links TRBV7-3 to TRBJ2-1; D is ambiguous. CDR3 size: 12 residues. V lost 4 bases, J lost 3 bases, and 4 bases lay in between. Per germline, CDR1 SGHTA and CDR2 FQGTGA. The variable domain in full, completed from reference TRBV7-3 and TRBJ2-1, reads GAGVSQTPSNKVTEKGKYVELRCDPISGHTALYWYRQSLGQGPEFLIYFQGTGAADDSGLPNDRFFAVRPEGSVSTLKIQRTERGDSAVYLCASSSNYNEQFFGPGTRLTVL.